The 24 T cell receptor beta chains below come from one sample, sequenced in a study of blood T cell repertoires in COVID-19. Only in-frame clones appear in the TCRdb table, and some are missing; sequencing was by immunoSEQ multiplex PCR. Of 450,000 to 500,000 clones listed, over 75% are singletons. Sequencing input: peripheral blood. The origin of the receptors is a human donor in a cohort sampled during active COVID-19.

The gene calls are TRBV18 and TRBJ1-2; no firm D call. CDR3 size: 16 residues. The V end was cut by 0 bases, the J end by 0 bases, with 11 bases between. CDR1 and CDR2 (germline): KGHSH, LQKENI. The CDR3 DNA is TGTGCCAGCTCACCACCGGGTTCGACTGCTAACTATGGCTACACCTTC. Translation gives CASSPPGSTANYGYTF.

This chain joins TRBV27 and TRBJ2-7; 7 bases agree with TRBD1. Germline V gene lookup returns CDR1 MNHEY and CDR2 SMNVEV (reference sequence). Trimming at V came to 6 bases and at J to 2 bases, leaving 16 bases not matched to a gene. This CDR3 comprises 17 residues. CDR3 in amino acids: CASSPGQPSLRAYEQYF. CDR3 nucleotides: TGTGCCAGCAGCCCGGGACAGCCCTCACTTCGGGCCTACGAGCAGTACTTC.

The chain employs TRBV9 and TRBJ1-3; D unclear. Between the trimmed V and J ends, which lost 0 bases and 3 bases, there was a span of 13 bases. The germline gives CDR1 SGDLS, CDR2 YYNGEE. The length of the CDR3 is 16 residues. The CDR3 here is CASSVGERVFGNTIYF. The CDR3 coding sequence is TGTGCCAGCAGCGTAGGCGAACGGGTTTTTGGAAACACCATATATTTT.

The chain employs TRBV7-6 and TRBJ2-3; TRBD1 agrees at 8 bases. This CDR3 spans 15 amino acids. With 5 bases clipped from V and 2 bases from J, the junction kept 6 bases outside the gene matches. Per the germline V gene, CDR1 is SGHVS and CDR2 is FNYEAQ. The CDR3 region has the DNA TGTGCCAGCAGCATTAGACAGGGGACCACAGATACGCAGTATTTT. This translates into CASSIRQGTTDTQYF.

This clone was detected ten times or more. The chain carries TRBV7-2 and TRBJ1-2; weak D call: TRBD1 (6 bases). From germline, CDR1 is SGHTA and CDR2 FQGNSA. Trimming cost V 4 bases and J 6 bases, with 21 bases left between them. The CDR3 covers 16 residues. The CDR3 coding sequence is TGTGCCAGCAGCTCTTACGCTGTGTCAGGGGTCGATGGCTACACCTTC. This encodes CASSSYAVSGVDGYTF. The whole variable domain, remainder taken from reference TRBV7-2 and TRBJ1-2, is GAGVSQSPSNKVTEKGKDVELRCDPISGHTALYWYRQSLGQGLEFLIYFQGNSAPDKSGLPSDRFSAERTGGSVSTLTIQRTQQEDSAVYLCASSSYAVSGVDGYTFGSGTRLTVV.

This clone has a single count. The CDR3 protein is CAWHPGTGNTGELFF. As DNA, the CDR3 is TGTGCCTGGCACCCCGGGACAGGGAACACCGGGGAGCTGTTTTTT. The chain employs TRBV30 and TRBJ2-2; 8 nucleotides align to TRBD1. V was clipped by 5 bases and J by 1 base; unmatched bases: 6. CDR1 and CDR2 (germline): GTSNPN, SVGIG (reference sequence). The CDR3 length is 15 residues.

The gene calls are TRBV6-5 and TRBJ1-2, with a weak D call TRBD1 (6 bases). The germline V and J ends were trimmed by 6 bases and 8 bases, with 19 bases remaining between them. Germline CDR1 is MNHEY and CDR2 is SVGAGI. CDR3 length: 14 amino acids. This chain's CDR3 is CASRIPGLRGGYTF. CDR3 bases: TGTGCCAGCAGAATACCGGGTCTCAGGGGCGGCTACACCTTC.

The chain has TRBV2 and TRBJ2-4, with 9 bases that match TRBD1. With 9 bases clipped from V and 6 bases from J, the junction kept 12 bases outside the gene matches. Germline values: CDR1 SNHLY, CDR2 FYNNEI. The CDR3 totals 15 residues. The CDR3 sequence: CASLRLQGAGNIQYF. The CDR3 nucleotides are TGTGCCAGTCTCAGATTACAGGGGGCCGGAAACATTCAGTACTTC.

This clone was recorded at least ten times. CDR3 amino acids: CASSELGTATYEQYF. The CDR3 DNA follows: TGTGCCAGCAGTGAATTAGGGACAGCAACCTACGAGCAGTACTTC. The V gene is TRBV2, the J gene TRBJ2-7, with 7 bases aligning to TRBD1. The trim removed 2 bases at V and 2 bases at J, leaving 6 bases unmatched. The CDR3 runs 15 residues. Germline lookup yields CDR1 SNHLY and CDR2 FYNNEI.

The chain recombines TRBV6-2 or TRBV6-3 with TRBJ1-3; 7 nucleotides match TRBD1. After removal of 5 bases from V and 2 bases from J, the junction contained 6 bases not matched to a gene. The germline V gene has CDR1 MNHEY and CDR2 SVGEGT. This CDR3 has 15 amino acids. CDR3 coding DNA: TGTGCCAGCAGTCCACAGGGGTCCGCTGGAAACACCATATATTTT. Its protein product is CASSPQGSAGNTIYF.

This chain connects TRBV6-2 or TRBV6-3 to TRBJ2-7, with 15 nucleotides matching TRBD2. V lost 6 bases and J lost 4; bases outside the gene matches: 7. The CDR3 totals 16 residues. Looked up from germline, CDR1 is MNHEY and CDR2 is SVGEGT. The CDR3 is CASSPGLAGGLYEQYF. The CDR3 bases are TGTGCCAGCAGCCCCGGACTAGCGGGAGGGCTTTACGAGCAGTACTTC.

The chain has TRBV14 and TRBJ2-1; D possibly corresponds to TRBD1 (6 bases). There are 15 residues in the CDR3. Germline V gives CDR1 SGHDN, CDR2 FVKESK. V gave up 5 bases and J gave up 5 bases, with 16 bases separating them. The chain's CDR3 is CASSEQGTANNEQFF. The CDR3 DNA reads TGTGCCAGCAGCGAACAGGGTACAGCGAACAATGAGCAGTTCTTC.

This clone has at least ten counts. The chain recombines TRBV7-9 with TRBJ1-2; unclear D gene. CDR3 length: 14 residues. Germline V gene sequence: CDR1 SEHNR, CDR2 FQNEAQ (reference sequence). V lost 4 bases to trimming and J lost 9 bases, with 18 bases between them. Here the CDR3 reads CASSSGMIGSSYTF. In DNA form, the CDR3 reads TGTGCCAGCAGCTCCGGGATGATAGGTTCGAGCTACACCTTC.

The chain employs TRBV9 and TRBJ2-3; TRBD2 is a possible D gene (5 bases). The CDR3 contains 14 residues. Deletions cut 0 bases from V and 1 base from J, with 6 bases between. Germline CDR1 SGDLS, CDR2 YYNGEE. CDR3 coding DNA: TGTGCCAGCAGCGTAGCGAGGGGCACAGATACGCAGTATTTT. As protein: CASSVARGTDTQYF.

The CDR3 coding sequence is TGTGCCAGCAGCCTCGGAACAGGGGTATCCACCGGGGAGCTGTTTTTT. Translated, it gives CASSLGTGVSTGELFF. V and J are TRBV9 and TRBJ2-2; 7 bases agree with TRBD1. Germline V gene data show CDR1 as SGDLS and CDR2 as YYNGEE. The ends lost 4 bases at V and 4 bases at J; junction bases unmatched: 10. The CDR3 consists of 16 residues.

The CDR3 loop reads CASSGPLAEGTDTQYF. The CDR3 bases are TGTGCCAGCAGTGGGCCCTTAGCGGAGGGGACAGATACGCAGTATTTT. The chain uses TRBV6-1 and TRBJ2-3; D might be TRBD2 (6 bases). The CDR3 covers 16 residues. Between the trimmed V and J ends, which lost 4 bases and 3 bases, there was a span of 17 bases. The germline V gene encodes CDR1 MNHNS and CDR2 SASEGT.

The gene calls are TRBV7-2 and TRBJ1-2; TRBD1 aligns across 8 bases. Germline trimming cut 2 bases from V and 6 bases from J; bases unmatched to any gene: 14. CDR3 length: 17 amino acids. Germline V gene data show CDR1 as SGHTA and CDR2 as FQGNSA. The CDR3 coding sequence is TGTGCCAGCAGCTTATCTTGGTCGGCAGGGGGCTCGGATGGCTACACCTTC. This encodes CASSLSWSAGGSDGYTF.

CDR3 amino acids: CASSDTSGSSSYNEQFF. The CDR3 DNA sequence: TGTGCCAGCAGCGATACTAGCGGGTCGAGCTCCTACAATGAGCAGTTCTTC. The V call is TRBV9, the J call TRBJ2-1, with 9 bases that match TRBD2. Germline V CDR1 and CDR2: SGDLS, YYNGEE. Unmatched junction bases numbered 7, after V lost 3 bases and J lost 0 bases. This CDR3 region has 17 residues.

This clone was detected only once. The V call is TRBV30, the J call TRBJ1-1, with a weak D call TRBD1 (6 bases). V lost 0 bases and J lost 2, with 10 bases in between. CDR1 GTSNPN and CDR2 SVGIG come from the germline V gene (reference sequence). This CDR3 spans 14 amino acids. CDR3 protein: CAWSVGTSNTEAFF. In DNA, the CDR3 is TGTGCCTGGAGTGTCGGGACATCTAACACTGAAGCTTTCTTT. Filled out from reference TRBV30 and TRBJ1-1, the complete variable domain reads SQTIHQWPATLVQPVGSPLSLECTVEGTSNPNLYWYRQAAGRGLQLLFYSVGIGQISSEVPQNLSASRPQDRQFILSSKKLLLSDSGFYLCAWSVGTSNTEAFFGQGTRLTVV.

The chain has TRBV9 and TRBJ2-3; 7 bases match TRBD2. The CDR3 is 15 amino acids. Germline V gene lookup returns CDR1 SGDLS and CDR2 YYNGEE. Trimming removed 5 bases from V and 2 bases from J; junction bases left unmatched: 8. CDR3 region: CASRAHGTITDTQYF. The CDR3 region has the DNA TGTGCCAGCAGGGCCCACGGGACTATCACAGATACGCAGTATTTT.

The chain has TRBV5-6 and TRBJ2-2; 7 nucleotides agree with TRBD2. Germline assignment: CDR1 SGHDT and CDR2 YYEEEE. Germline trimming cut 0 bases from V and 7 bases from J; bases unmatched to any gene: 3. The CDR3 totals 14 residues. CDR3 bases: TGTGCCAGCAGCTTGGGACTAGCTGGCGGGGAGCTGTTTTTT. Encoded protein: CASSLGLAGGELFF.

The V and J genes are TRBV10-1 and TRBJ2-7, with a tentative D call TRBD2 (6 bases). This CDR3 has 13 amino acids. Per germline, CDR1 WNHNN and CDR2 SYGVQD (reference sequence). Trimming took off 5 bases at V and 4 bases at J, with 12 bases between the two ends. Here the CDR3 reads CASSREIGYEQYF. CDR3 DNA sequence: TGCGCCAGCAGTCGGGAGATAGGATACGAGCAGTACTTC.

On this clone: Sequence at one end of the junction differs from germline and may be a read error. CDR3 loop: CASSRAQGPLAF. The CDR3 DNA is TGTGCCAGCAGCCGAGCACAGGGACCTCTCGCCTTC. V usage is TRBV3-1 (or the pseudogene TRBV3-2) and J usage is TRBJ1-2, with a possible D match to TRBD1 (6 bases). This CDR3 is 12 amino acids long. CDR1 and CDR2 (germline): LGHDT, YNNKEL (reference sequence).

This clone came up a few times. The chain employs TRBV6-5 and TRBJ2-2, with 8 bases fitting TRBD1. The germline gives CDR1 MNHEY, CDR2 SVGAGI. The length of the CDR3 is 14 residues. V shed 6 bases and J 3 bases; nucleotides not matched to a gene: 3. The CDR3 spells CASRKDRDTGELFF. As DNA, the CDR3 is TGTGCCAGCAGAAAGGACAGGGACACCGGGGAGCTGTTTTTT.